These T cell receptor beta chains were read from a single sample in a study of OX40 agonist ivuxolimab in advanced cancers. Some clones are missing from TCRdb's copy, which holds only in-frame ones; the method was immunoSEQ multiplex PCR. The table includes roughly 120,000 clones, about 90% detected once. The material was CD4+ or CD8+ T cells sorted from blood, obtained in a trial of the OX40 agonist ivuxolimab. These receptors were taken from an adult with an advanced solid tumor such as melanoma, head and neck, liver or kidney cancer. Both conserved end residues are part of each CDR3. Fields, in order: CDR3 length, D gene, J gene, V gene, clone size, CDR3 DNA, CDR3 protein. A D gene is named only where the DNA matches it firmly. Size is stated for part of the rows, as once, few or many counts, or as a class when the clone is expanded.

cdr3_length: 14
d_call: -
j_call: TRBJ2-1
v_call: TRBV30
clone_size: once
cdr3_nt: TGTGCCTGGACCTCAACCCGCTCCTACAATGAGCAGTTCTTC
cdr3_aa: CAWTSTRSYNEQFF

cdr3_length: 14
d_call: -
j_call: TRBJ1-2
v_call: TRBV5-1
clone_size: -
cdr3_nt: TGCGCCAGCAGCTTGGTCGGGCAAACCTATGGCTACACCTTC
cdr3_aa: CASSLVGQTYGYTF

cdr3_length: 14
d_call: TRBD1
j_call: TRBJ1-2
v_call: TRBV7-3
clone_size: -
cdr3_nt: TGTGCCAGCAGCCGGGGACAGGGGGCAAATGGCTACACCTTC
cdr3_aa: CASSRGQGANGYTF

cdr3_length: 15
d_call: -
j_call: TRBJ2-2
v_call: TRBV30
clone_size: -
cdr3_nt: TGTGCCTGGAAAGGAGAGGGGGCGGGAACCGGGGAGCTGTTTTTT
cdr3_aa: CAWKGEGAGTGELFF

cdr3_length: 13
d_call: -
j_call: TRBJ2-3
v_call: TRBV7-9
clone_size: -
cdr3_nt: TGTGCCAGCAGCTCCCCCGGGGCAGATACGCAGTATTTT
cdr3_aa: CASSSPGADTQYF

cdr3_length: 16
d_call: -
j_call: TRBJ2-1
v_call: TRBV5-1
clone_size: -
cdr3_nt: TGCGCCAGCAGCTTGGTAGCGGACTACTCCTACAATGAGCAGTTCTTC
cdr3_aa: CASSLVADYSYNEQFF

cdr3_length: 14
d_call: TRBD1
j_call: TRBJ1-1
v_call: TRBV2
clone_size: -
cdr3_nt: TGTGCCAGCGAACAGGGGGCGTTTCACACTGAAGCTTTCTTT
cdr3_aa: CASEQGAFHTEAFF

cdr3_length: 16
d_call: -
j_call: TRBJ1-4
v_call: TRBV2
clone_size: -
cdr3_nt: TGTGCCAGCAGTGAACTGCTCCCTGCAACTAATGAAAAACTGTTTTTT
cdr3_aa: CASSELLPATNEKLFF

cdr3_length: 15
d_call: TRBD1
j_call: TRBJ1-5
v_call: TRBV7-9
clone_size: -
cdr3_nt: TGTGCCAGCAGCACGGGACAGGGATTAGGTCAGCCCCAGCATTTT
cdr3_aa: CASSTGQGLGQPQHF

cdr3_length: 13
d_call: -
j_call: TRBJ2-3
v_call: TRBV5-4
clone_size: -
cdr3_nt: TGTGCCAGCAGCCGGGACCACACAGATACGCAGTATTTT
cdr3_aa: CASSRDHTDTQYF

cdr3_length: 15
d_call: -
j_call: TRBJ2-5
v_call: TRBV6-1
clone_size: -
cdr3_nt: TGTGCCAGCAGTGAAGCCGGAGGGAGAAAAGAGACCCAGTACTTC
cdr3_aa: CASSEAGGRKETQYF

cdr3_length: 15
d_call: -
j_call: TRBJ1-4
v_call: TRBV9
clone_size: -
cdr3_nt: TGTGCCAGCAGCGTAGACGGCACAACTAATGAAAAACTGTTTTTT
cdr3_aa: CASSVDGTTNEKLFF

cdr3_length: 16
d_call: -
j_call: TRBJ1-2
v_call: TRBV4-2
clone_size: -
cdr3_nt: TGTGCCAGCAGCCTGGCCCCGGGACAACCGTCCGATGGCTACACCTTC
cdr3_aa: CASSLAPGQPSDGYTF

cdr3_length: 14
d_call: -
j_call: TRBJ1-1
v_call: TRBV18
clone_size: -
cdr3_nt: TGTGCCAGCTCACCACCGGCAATAAACACTGAAGCTTTCTTT
cdr3_aa: CASSPPAINTEAFF

cdr3_length: 16
d_call: -
j_call: TRBJ2-5
v_call: TRBV9
clone_size: -
cdr3_nt: TGTGCCAGCAGCGTAGACCCAGCGGAGGGGACCGAGACCCAGTACTTC
cdr3_aa: CASSVDPAEGTETQYF

cdr3_length: 16
d_call: -
j_call: TRBJ1-3
v_call: TRBV7-2
clone_size: -
cdr3_nt: TGTGCCAGCAGCCCCTCCCGGGTCCCCTCTGGAAACACCATATATTTT
cdr3_aa: CASSPSRVPSGNTIYF

cdr3_length: 13
d_call: TRBD1
j_call: TRBJ2-7
v_call: TRBV28
clone_size: -
cdr3_nt: TGTGCTAGTTCGCCGGGACAGACCTACGAGCAGTACTTC
cdr3_aa: CASSPGQTYEQYF

cdr3_length: 15
d_call: TRBD1
j_call: TRBJ2-7
v_call: TRBV27
clone_size: -
cdr3_nt: TGTGCCAGCAGTTTACTCCGGGACAGGTACTACGAGCAGTACTTC
cdr3_aa: CASSLLRDRYYEQYF

cdr3_length: 15
d_call: TRBD1
j_call: TRBJ1-5
v_call: TRBV2
clone_size: -
cdr3_nt: TGTGCCAGCAGTGAAGGGGGACAGGGACGGCAGCCCCAGCATTTT
cdr3_aa: CASSEGGQGRQPQHF

cdr3_length: 17
d_call: TRBD2
j_call: TRBJ2-3
v_call: TRBV5-4
clone_size: -
cdr3_nt: TGTGCCAGCAGCAGTCAAGGGCTAGCGGGAGTGGTAGATACGCAGTATTTT
cdr3_aa: CASSSQGLAGVVDTQYF

cdr3_length: 15
d_call: -
j_call: TRBJ1-1
v_call: TRBV28
clone_size: few
cdr3_nt: TGTGCCAGCAGCCTGGTTAGGGGTCGGAGCACTGAAGCTTTCTTT
cdr3_aa: CASSLVRGRSTEAFF

cdr3_length: 12
d_call: -
j_call: TRBJ1-2
v_call: TRBV29-1
clone_size: -
cdr3_nt: TGCAGCGCCGGAGGGGGGGCCGGTGGCTACACCTTC
cdr3_aa: CSAGGGAGGYTF

cdr3_length: 11
d_call: -
j_call: TRBJ2-1
v_call: TRBV7-3
clone_size: -
cdr3_nt: TGTGCCAGCGGGAGTACCAATGAGCAGTTCTTC
cdr3_aa: CASGSTNEQFF

cdr3_length: 17
d_call: TRBD2
j_call: TRBJ2-1
v_call: TRBV5-1
clone_size: once
cdr3_nt: TGCGCCAGCAGCATCGGTACTAGCGGGAGGGTGGGCAATGAGCAGTTCTTC
cdr3_aa: CASSIGTSGRVGNEQFF

cdr3_length: 11
d_call: -
j_call: TRBJ1-4
v_call: TRBV20-1
clone_size: -
cdr3_nt: TGCAGTGCTCGAACAGAAGAAAAACTGTTTTTT
cdr3_aa: CSARTEEKLFF

cdr3_length: 16
d_call: -
j_call: TRBJ2-1
v_call: TRBV28
clone_size: -
cdr3_nt: TGTGCCAGCAGTTTTTCGGACGGGACCTATTACAATGAGCAGTTCTTC
cdr3_aa: CASSFSDGTYYNEQFF

cdr3_length: 17
d_call: TRBD2
j_call: TRBJ2-3
v_call: TRBV28
clone_size: -
cdr3_nt: TGTGCCAGCAGTCCTTGGGAGGGCCGGGGAAGCACAGATACGCAGTATTTT
cdr3_aa: CASSPWEGRGSTDTQYF

cdr3_length: 11
d_call: -
j_call: TRBJ1-4
v_call: TRBV11-2
clone_size: -
cdr3_nt: TGTGCCAGCAGCTTAGGGGAAAAACTGTTTTTT
cdr3_aa: CASSLGEKLFF

cdr3_length: 12
d_call: -
j_call: TRBJ2-1
v_call: TRBV11-1
clone_size: -
cdr3_nt: TGTGCCAGCAGCCCGAGATGGGATGAGCAGTTCTTC
cdr3_aa: CASSPRWDEQFF

cdr3_length: 15
d_call: -
j_call: TRBJ2-5
v_call: TRBV27
clone_size: -
cdr3_nt: TGTGCCAGCAGTTTCGGGACACCGTACCAAGAGACCCAGTACTTC
cdr3_aa: CASSFGTPYQETQYF

cdr3_length: 12
d_call: -
j_call: TRBJ1-5
v_call: TRBV2
clone_size: few
cdr3_nt: TGTGCCAGCACCCAAGGAAATCAGCCCCAGCATTTT
cdr3_aa: CASTQGNQPQHF

cdr3_length: 12
d_call: -
j_call: TRBJ2-3
v_call: TRBV5-1
clone_size: -
cdr3_nt: TGCGCCAGCAGCTTGCCCACAGATACGCAGTATTTT
cdr3_aa: CASSLPTDTQYF

cdr3_length: 12
d_call: -
j_call: TRBJ1-5
v_call: TRBV29-1
clone_size: -
cdr3_nt: TGCAGCGTTAGCATTAGCAATCAGCCCCAGCATTTT
cdr3_aa: CSVSISNQPQHF

cdr3_length: 14
d_call: TRBD1
j_call: TRBJ2-1
v_call: TRBV9
clone_size: -
cdr3_nt: TGTGCCAGCAGCCGACTCATAGGGGGCCTGGAGCAGTTCTTC
cdr3_aa: CASSRLIGGLEQFF

cdr3_length: 14
d_call: -
j_call: TRBJ2-3
v_call: TRBV19
clone_size: -
cdr3_nt: TGTGCCAGTAGTAGCGGAACGCTCACAGATACGCAGTATTTT
cdr3_aa: CASSSGTLTDTQYF

cdr3_length: 16
d_call: -
j_call: TRBJ2-6
v_call: TRBV4-3
clone_size: -
cdr3_nt: TGCGCCAGCAGCCAAGATGCGATCTCTGGGGCCAACGTCCTGACTTTC
cdr3_aa: CASSQDAISGANVLTF

cdr3_length: 13
d_call: -
j_call: TRBJ2-7
v_call: TRBV18
clone_size: -
cdr3_nt: TGTGCCAGCTCACCAGACTTAGACTACGAGCAGTACTTC
cdr3_aa: CASSPDLDYEQYF

cdr3_length: 14
d_call: -
j_call: TRBJ1-1
v_call: TRBV9
clone_size: once
cdr3_nt: TGTGCCAGCAGCGTAGATTGGGGTCCCACTGAAGCTTTCTTT
cdr3_aa: CASSVDWGPTEAFF

cdr3_length: 12
d_call: TRBD1
j_call: TRBJ1-2
v_call: TRBV7-9
clone_size: -
cdr3_nt: TGTGCCAGCGCGCAGGGGGACTATGGCTACACCTTC
cdr3_aa: CASAQGDYGYTF

cdr3_length: 13
d_call: TRBD1
j_call: TRBJ1-1
v_call: TRBV28
clone_size: -
cdr3_nt: TGTGCCGCAATCAGGGGGCTGGGCACTGAAGCTTTCTTT
cdr3_aa: CAAIRGLGTEAFF

cdr3_length: 13
d_call: -
j_call: TRBJ1-4
v_call: TRBV18
clone_size: -
cdr3_nt: TGTGCCAGCTCACCGCAAGGGTCTGAAAAACTGTTTTTT
cdr3_aa: CASSPQGSEKLFF

cdr3_length: 17
d_call: TRBD1
j_call: TRBJ1-5
v_call: TRBV4-2
clone_size: few
cdr3_nt: TGTGCCAGCAGCCGGCACGATGGACAGGGGAGCAATCAGCCCCAGCATTTT
cdr3_aa: CASSRHDGQGSNQPQHF

cdr3_length: 15
d_call: TRBD1
j_call: TRBJ1-5
v_call: TRBV6-6
clone_size: -
cdr3_nt: TGTGCCAGCAGAACAGGGGTCGATAGCAATCAGCCCCAGCATTTT
cdr3_aa: CASRTGVDSNQPQHF

cdr3_length: 16
d_call: -
j_call: TRBJ2-1
v_call: TRBV9
clone_size: -
cdr3_nt: TGTGCCAGCAGCGTAGCTCTAGCGCTTTCCTACAATGAGCAGTTCTTC
cdr3_aa: CASSVALALSYNEQFF

cdr3_length: 13
d_call: -
j_call: TRBJ1-5
v_call: TRBV30
clone_size: -
cdr3_nt: TGTGCCTGGAGCACAGATAGCAATCAGCCCCAGCATTTT
cdr3_aa: CAWSTDSNQPQHF

cdr3_length: 17
d_call: -
j_call: TRBJ2-3
v_call: TRBV5-1
clone_size: -
cdr3_nt: TGCGCCAGCAGCCCGGCGGCCTTCGGGGCGAACACAGATACGCAGTATTTT
cdr3_aa: CASSPAAFGANTDTQYF

cdr3_length: 15
d_call: -
j_call: TRBJ2-5
v_call: TRBV7-8
clone_size: -
cdr3_nt: TGTGCCAGCAGCTTAGCGGCGGGGAAGCAAGAGACCCAGTACTTC
cdr3_aa: CASSLAAGKQETQYF

cdr3_length: 14
d_call: TRBD1
j_call: TRBJ2-5
v_call: TRBV6-5
clone_size: -
cdr3_nt: TGTGCCAGCACCCCCCCCGGGACAGGGGCTGAGCAGTACTTC
cdr3_aa: CASTPPGTGAEQYF

cdr3_length: 13
d_call: -
j_call: TRBJ2-7
v_call: TRBV7-2
clone_size: -
cdr3_nt: TGTGCCAGCAGCTTAGGGACGTACTACGAGCAGTACTTC
cdr3_aa: CASSLGTYYEQYF